The 31 T cell receptor beta chains presented below share a single source sample, sequenced in a study of technical replicates of blood from a handful of donors. Assay: immunoSEQ multiplex PCR; the TCRdb copy retains only in-frame clones and omits some. Of about 61,000 clones in the sample, around 87% were seen once. Sequencing was performed on PBMCs. Every receptor here comes from a human donor in good health. Some clones in this sample may be carry-over from other donors' samples.

In nucleotides, the CDR3 is TGTGCCAGCAGCTTAGATCTGAATGAGCAGTTCTTC. This gives the protein CASSLDLNEQFF. The J gene is TRBJ2-1, the V gene TRBV11-3; D is unresolved. In germline, CDR1 is SGHNT, CDR2 YENEEA. Trimming shortened V by 0 bases and J by 7 bases, and 4 bases separated the two germline ends. The CDR3 is made up of 12 amino acids.

The rearrangement joins TRBV7-6 to TRBJ1-3; D perhaps matches TRBD1 (5 bases). CDR1 is SGHVS, CDR2 FNYEAQ, per germline. The CDR3 has 15 residues. The germline V and J ends were trimmed by 5 bases and 0 bases, with 11 bases remaining between them. CDR3 in amino acids: CASSAYRSSGNTIYF. Written as DNA, the CDR3 is TGTGCCAGCAGCGCCTACAGGAGCTCTGGAAACACCATATATTTT.

This clone was counted a single time. The chain is built from TRBV2 and TRBJ2-7, with TRBD2 as a possible D gene (6 bases). This CDR3 spans 12 amino acids. The germline V and J ends were trimmed by 2 bases and 6 bases, with 8 bases remaining between them. CDR1 SNHLY and CDR2 FYNNEI come from the germline V gene. The CDR3 sequence is CASSESGGEQYF. In DNA, the CDR3 is TGTGCCAGCAGTGAATCCGGGGGCGAGCAGTACTTC.

The chain joins TRBV5-1 to TRBJ2-6, with D uncertain. Germline CDR1 reads SGHRS; CDR2 reads YFSETQ. The CDR3 is 14 amino acids. V was cut by 4 bases and J by 4 bases, with 9 bases left in between. The CDR3 DNA follows: TGCGCCAGCAGCCAGGCCTCAGGGGCCAACGTCCTGACTTTC. Its translation: CASSQASGANVLTF. Full variable domain (missing parts from reference TRBV5-1 and TRBJ2-6): KAGVTQTPRYLIKTRGQQVTLSCSPISGHRSVSWYQQTPGQGLQFLFEYFSETQRNKGNFPGRFSGRQFSNSRSEMNVSTLELGDSALYLCASSQASGANVLTFGAGSRLTVL.

The chain uses TRBV4-1 and TRBJ1-2; 8 bases map to TRBD1. The V gene's germline CDR1 is MGHRA and CDR2 YSYEKL. The CDR3 contains 15 residues. J lost 4 bases, V lost 3 bases, and 7 bases had no gene match. The CDR3 is CASSHQTGEGYGYTF. CDR3 nucleotides: TGCGCCAGCAGCCACCAGACAGGGGAGGGCTATGGCTACACCTTC.

The chain joins TRBV5-1 to TRBJ2-7; TRBD1 agrees at 7 bases. CDR3 length: 14 amino acids. V gave up 4 bases and J gave up 3 bases; unmatched junction bases: 7. Germline V gene lookup returns CDR1 SGHRS and CDR2 YFSETQ. CDR3 residues: CASSPDRANYEQYF. The DNA of the CDR3 is TGCGCCAGCAGCCCCGACAGGGCTAACTACGAGCAGTACTTC.

The chain carries TRBV9 and TRBJ2-3, with TRBD1 as a possible D gene (5 bases). Germline V lookup: CDR1 SGDLS, CDR2 YYNGEE. This CDR3 comprises 14 residues. V was cut by 0 bases and J by 0 bases, with 5 bases left in between. CDR3 residues: CASSVAGSTDTQYF. The CDR3 DNA sequence: TGTGCCAGCAGCGTAGCAGGGAGCACAGATACGCAGTATTTT. Complete variable domain (other parts from reference TRBV9 and TRBJ2-3): DSGVTQTPKHLITATGQRVTLRCSPRSGDLSVYWYQQSLDQGLQFLIQYYNGEERAKGNILERFSAQQFPDLHSELNLSSLELGDSALYFCASSVAGSTDTQYFGPGTRLTVL.

The chain has TRBV5-1 and TRBJ1-4; TRBD1 might be the D (5 bases). The CDR3 spans 15 residues. Germline CDR1 SGHRS, CDR2 YFSETQ. V lost 4 bases and J 0 bases, leaving 10 bases between the germline ends. In DNA, the CDR3 is TGCGCCAGCAGCCCGGGGGGTGCAACTAATGAAAAACTGTTTTTT. This encodes CASSPGGATNEKLFF.

This clone was seen more than once but under ten times. CDR3 bases: TGTGCCAGCAACGGGCCTAGCGGGAGTCCTCGCGCAGATACGCAGTATTTT. Translated, it gives CASNGPSGSPRADTQYF. The chain uses TRBV2 and TRBJ2-3, with 10 bases fitting TRBD2. The germline V gene encodes CDR1 SNHLY and CDR2 FYNNEI. Trimming at V came to 7 bases and at J to 4 bases, leaving 14 bases not matched to a gene. CDR3 length: 17 amino acids.

The genes are TRBV5-6 and TRBJ2-3, with TRBD1 matching 11 bases. Losses at the gene ends were 3 bases for V and 5 bases for J; bases not matched to a gene: 8. From germline, CDR1 is SGHDT and CDR2 YYEEEE. The CDR3 is made up of 16 amino acids. This CDR3 is CASSYPDRGRGDTQYF. CDR3 nucleotides: TGTGCCAGCAGCTACCCGGACAGGGGGCGCGGAGATACGCAGTATTTT.

This clone was counted a single time. V and J are TRBV7-3 and TRBJ2-1; 7 bases are a match to TRBD2. V lost 1 base to trimming and J lost 2 bases; unmatched junction nucleotides: 2. In germline, CDR1 is SGHTA, CDR2 FQGTGA. The CDR3 consists of 15 residues. The CDR3 protein is CASSLRSGAYNEQFF. The CDR3 bases are TGTGCCAGCAGCTTAAGGAGCGGGGCCTACAATGAGCAGTTCTTC.

The gene calls are TRBV5-4 and TRBJ2-1; 13 bases match TRBD2. CDR3 size: 16 residues. The junction had 7 bases not matched to a gene; V was cut back by 4 bases and J by 6 bases. Germline V gives CDR1 SGHNT, CDR2 YYREEE (reference sequence). The CDR3 region is CASSPKLAGGANEQFF. In DNA form, the CDR3 reads TGTGCCAGCAGCCCGAAACTAGCGGGAGGGGCCAATGAGCAGTTCTTC.

The rearrangement links TRBV6-5 to TRBJ1-1; D is uncertain. Trimming took off 7 bases at V and 4 bases at J, with 7 bases between the two ends. The CDR3 extends over 11 amino acids. Germline V gives CDR1 MNHEY, CDR2 SVGAGI. This CDR3 reads CASKFGTEAFF. In DNA, the CDR3 is TGTGCCAGCAAGTTCGGCACTGAAGCTTTCTTT.

The V gene is TRBV7-3, the J gene TRBJ2-3; 8 bases are shared with TRBD2. Trimming removed 1 base from V and 0 bases from J; junction bases left unmatched: 3. This CDR3 has 16 residues. CDR1 and CDR2 from the germline V gene are SGHTA and FQGTGA. The CDR3 here is CASSLNLAGSTDTQYF. The CDR3 coding sequence is TGTGCCAGCAGCTTAAACCTAGCGGGTAGCACAGATACGCAGTATTTT.

V and J are TRBV7-3 and TRBJ2-1, with D perhaps TRBD2 (5 bases). Deletions cut 0 bases from V and 10 bases from J, with 10 bases between. Per the germline V gene, CDR1 is SGHTA and CDR2 is FQGTGA. The CDR3 length is 13 residues. CDR3 DNA sequence: TGTGCCAGCAGCTTAACGGGAGTCGGCGAGCAGTTCTTC. Translated, it gives CASSLTGVGEQFF.

V usage is TRBV29-1 and J usage is TRBJ2-1; TRBD1 matches 11 bases. The CDR3 loop spans 14 amino acids. The germline V gene has CDR1 SQVTM and CDR2 ANQGSEA. V lost 0 bases and J lost 8; bases outside the gene matches: 3. CDR3 in amino acids: CSVEEGQGAYEQFF. The CDR3 DNA follows: TGCAGCGTTGAAGAAGGACAGGGGGCATATGAGCAGTTCTTC.

The chain has TRBV7-9 and TRBJ2-7; 7 bases fit TRBD1. Germline V lookup: CDR1 SEHNR, CDR2 FQNEAQ (reference sequence). CDR3 length equals 15 residues. V gave up 7 bases and J gave up 5 bases; unmatched junction bases: 14. The DNA for the CDR3 is TGTGCCAGCACCCCTCAAAGACAGGGAACACACGAGCAGTACTTC. Translated: CASTPQRQGTHEQYF.

The CDR3 DNA is TGCGCCAGCAGCTGGACGGGACAGGCGTACGAGCAGTACTTC. Translating it yields CASSWTGQAYEQYF. The chain combines TRBV5-1 with TRBJ2-7, with 8 bases fitting TRBD1. Germline CDR1 is SGHRS and CDR2 is YFSETQ. Trimming removed 3 bases from V and 4 bases from J; junction bases left unmatched: 6. This CDR3 spans 14 amino acids.

The chain employs TRBV7-7 and TRBJ2-3; tentative D call: TRBD2 (6 bases). CDR1 SSHAT and CDR2 FNYEAQ come from the germline V gene (reference sequence). This CDR3 is built from 15 residues. Trimming pared 5 bases from V and 4 bases from J, leaving 16 bases between. The CDR3 protein is CASSPGLSGADTQYF. The DNA for the CDR3 is TGTGCCAGCAGCCCTGGACTATCCGGGGCAGATACGCAGTATTTT.

This chain's CDR3 is CASRASWSTDTQYF. In DNA form, the CDR3 reads TGTGCCAGCAGGGCATCGTGGAGCACAGATACGCAGTATTTT. The V and J genes are TRBV6-5 and TRBJ2-3; D is unclear. Deletions cut 6 bases from V and 0 bases from J, with 10 bases between. In germline, CDR1 is MNHEY, CDR2 SVGAGI. The CDR3 sequence is 14 residues long.

V usage is TRBV7-6 and J usage is TRBJ2-1, with 9 nucleotides matching TRBD1. Trimming at V came to 6 bases and at J to 10 bases, leaving 10 bases not matched to a gene. Germline lookup yields CDR1 SGHVS and CDR2 FNYEAQ. The CDR3 runs 14 residues. The CDR3: CASSPGTGRGEQFF. CDR3 sequence (DNA): TGTGCCAGCAGTCCCGGGACAGGGCGGGGGGAGCAGTTCTTC.

This clone was counted a few times. V usage is TRBV19 and J usage is TRBJ1-3; weak D call: TRBD1 (6 bases). This CDR3 is 16 amino acids long. The germline V gene has CDR1 LNHDA and CDR2 SQIVND (reference sequence). Trimming took off 8 bases at V and 0 bases at J, with 17 bases between the two ends. The CDR3, as DNA: TGTGCCAGTTCGACCGGGACATTGGGCTCTGGAAACACCATATATTTT. Protein product: CASSTGTLGSGNTIYF.

This clone has just a few counts. The chain is built from TRBV29-1 and TRBJ1-1, with TRBD1 as a possible D gene (5 bases). The CDR3 runs to 12 residues. V was clipped by 3 bases and J by 6 bases, with 11 bases between them. CDR1 is SQVTM, CDR2 ANQGSEA, per germline. The CDR3 spells CSVDRVGAEAFF. The CDR3 DNA follows: TGCAGCGTTGACAGGGTCGGAGCTGAAGCTTTCTTT.

This chain links TRBV15 with TRBJ2-5; TRBD2 agrees at 7 bases. With 2 bases clipped from V and 7 bases from J, the junction kept 10 bases outside the gene matches. The CDR3 length is 15 residues. CDR1 is LNHNV, CDR2 YYDKDF, per germline (reference sequence). CDR3 protein: CATSRIGGSPGTQYF. The CDR3 nucleotides read TGTGCCACCAGCAGAATCGGGGGGTCCCCAGGGACCCAGTACTTC.

V and J are TRBV4-2 and TRBJ1-5, with unresolved D. Germline V gene sequence: CDR1 LGHNA, CDR2 YNFKEQ. The CDR3 has 15 amino acids. The ends were cut back, 0 bases at V and 6 bases at J, with 12 bases in the middle. In DNA form, the CDR3 reads TGTGCCAGCAGCCAAGAAACGGAGGGCCGTCAGCCCCAGCATTTT. This sequence encodes CASSQETEGRQPQHF.

This clone was found a few times. The gene calls are TRBV6-1 and TRBJ1-4; D not certain. The CDR3 sequence is 13 residues long. Trimming stripped 11 bases from V and 8 bases from J, with 18 bases between. The germline gives CDR1 MNHNS, CDR2 SASEGT. CDR3 bases: TGTGCCTCCCGCCGGCACCTACAGGAAAAACTGTTTTTT. This encodes CASRRHLQEKLFF.

The count of this clone is one. The chain couples TRBV4-2 to TRBJ2-1; 9 bases match TRBD2. Germline lookup yields CDR1 LGHNA and CDR2 YNFKEQ. This CDR3 is built from 15 residues. V dropped 1 base and J dropped 5; count of bases not matched to a gene: 3. CDR3 in amino acids: CASSQGLAVDNEQFF. In DNA form, the CDR3 reads TGTGCCAGCAGCCAAGGACTAGCGGTCGACAATGAGCAGTTCTTC.

This sequence joins TRBV5-1 and TRBJ2-1; 10 bases align to TRBD2. The CDR3 contains 16 residues. Germline V gives CDR1 SGHRS, CDR2 YFSETQ. Trimming at V came to 0 bases and at J to 7 bases, leaving 7 bases not matched to a gene. The DNA for the CDR3 is TGCGCCAGCAGCTTGGTGTCTAGCGGGAGTTCGAATGAGCAGTTCTTC. It codes for CASSLVSSGSSNEQFF.

The genes are TRBV30 and TRBJ1-3; no firm D call. This CDR3 is 12 amino acids long. Germline CDR1 reads GTSNPN; CDR2 reads SVGIG (reference sequence). The V end was cut by 4 bases, the J end by 3 bases, with 7 bases between. CDR3 residues: CAWNAGGNTIYF. As DNA, the CDR3 is TGTGCCTGGAATGCGGGTGGAAACACCATATATTTT.

This clone was counted only a few times. This chain joins TRBV4-3 and TRBJ2-2; D not resolved. The CDR3 sequence is 15 residues long. V dropped 0 bases and J dropped 4 bases, with 9 bases sitting between them. CDR1 LGHNA and CDR2 YSLEER come from the germline V gene. The CDR3 bases are TGCGCCAGCAGCCAAGAGGCCGGGTTCACCGGGGAGCTGTTTTTT. Its translation is CASSQEAGFTGELFF.

This clone is a singleton in its sample. The gene calls are TRBV7-9 and TRBJ2-5; D is undetermined. Germline CDR1 SEHNR, CDR2 FQNEAQ (reference sequence). V was cut by 5 bases and J by 13 bases, with 5 bases left in between. CDR3 length: 8 residues. This CDR3 reads CASSPGYF. Here the CDR3 DNA reads TGTGCCAGCAGCCCCGGGTACTTC.